What follows describes a single T cell receptor beta chain. Antigen: not known. This table comes from immunoSEQ multiplex PCR, and its TCRdb copy is limited to in-frame clones, with some not included. Of around 13,000 clones in the sample, around four fifths were seen once. The entry originates in a study of PD-1 blockade in classical Hodgkin lymphoma. Study findings and constraints: Nivolumab initiated under 1 year post-ASCT led to patient exclusion.

The CDR3 consists of 13 residues. Germline values: CDR1 SGHRS, CDR2 YFSETQ. Trimming shortened V by 7 bases and J by 3 bases, and 14 bases separated the two germline ends. Every patient relapsed after autologous stem cell transplantation, and brentuximab vedotin exposure varied. Classifying best responses yielded complete response, partial response or progressive disease. The sequence derives from a human donor with classical Hodgkin lymphoma. Source: peripheral blood mononuclear cells (PBMCs), taken at baseline. The rearrangement joins TRBV5-1 to TRBJ2-7; D gene unclear. The CDR3, as DNA: TGCGCCAGCTCCGTGACAAAATTCTACGAGCAGTACTTC. Protein sequence: CASSVTKFYEQYF.